This TCR beta chain came from a study of blood T cells in healthy people across ages. At least ten counts were recorded for this clonotype. The second PCR ran about 6 to 12 cycles with a sample-barcoded 5' primer and J-beta primers. Via MiXCR, TCRdb re-called the 5' RACE reads, giving one row per CDR3 protein. In the table there are more than 550,000 distinct CDR3 sequences, approximately 22% of which are singletons. The V and J ends lost 6 bases and 4 bases respectively, with 12 bases between them. There are 14 residues in the CDR3. The V gene is TRBV12-3 or TRBV12-4, the J gene TRBJ2-2; D unclear. The sequenced sample was blood. This TCR came from a man in his 70s in good health. Written as DNA, the CDR3 is TGTGCCAGCAGCCGACTGGGGATCACCGGGGAGCTGTTTTTT. This codes for CASSRLGITGELFF.